A selection of T cell receptor beta chains follows, all from one sample in a study of OX40 agonist ivuxolimab in advanced cancers. Clones were read by immunoSEQ multiplex PCR, and TCRdb kept only the in-frame ones, dropping some. The sample has roughly 62,000 clones, approximately 80% seen once. The source material was CD4+ or CD8+ T cells sorted from blood, sampled in a trial of the OX40 agonist ivuxolimab. Every receptor here comes from an adult with an advanced solid tumor such as melanoma, head and neck, liver or kidney cancer. Both conserved end residues are part of each CDR3. A D gene is named only where the DNA matches it firmly.

TRBJ2-7 TRBV11-2 . CASSEPGSYEQYF TGTGCCAGCAGCGAACCGGGATCGTACGAGCAGTACTTC
TRBJ1-5 TRBV5-5 . CASSGLGGSNQPQHF TGTGCCAGCAGCGGGCTAGGGGGTAGCAATCAGCCCCAGCATTTT
TRBJ1-1 TRBV6-1 . CASSEIFGNTEAFF TGTGCCAGCAGTGAAATCTTCGGGAACACTGAAGCTTTCTTT
TRBJ1-2 TRBV27 . CASSLSGVTGYTF TGTGCCAGCAGTTTATCCGGGGTTACTGGCTACACCTTC
TRBJ2-1 TRBV7-6 . CASSLAGSDWSYNEQFF TGTGCCAGCAGCTTAGCGGGGTCGGACTGGTCCTACAATGAGCAGTTCTTC
TRBJ1-4 TRBV28 . CASGGRRAGLWIF TGTGCCAGCGGCGGAAGAAGGGCCGGTTTATGGATTTTT
TRBJ2-5 TRBV19 TRBD2 CASAGEGMETQYF TGTGCCAGTGCGGGGGAGGGGATGGAGACCCAGTACTTC
TRBJ1-1 TRBV6-5 . CASSYKAGNTEAFF TGTGCCAGCAGTTACAAAGCGGGGAACACTGAAGCTTTCTTT
TRBJ2-1 TRBV9 . CASSPLGGSYNEQFF TGTGCCAGCAGCCCATTGGGGGGTTCCTACAATGAGCAGTTCTTC
TRBJ1-2 TRBV6-5 . CASSASTRRQHGYTF TGTGCCAGCAGTGCCTCGACTCGCCGCCAGCATGGCTACACCTTC
TRBJ1-2 TRBV28 TRBD1 CASKIDRGRGGYTF TGTGCCAGCAAGATCGACAGGGGGCGAGGGGGCTACACCTTC
TRBJ1-6 TRBV27 . CASSLSRGSGNSPLHF TGTGCCAGCAGTTTATCAAGGGGGTCCGGTAATTCACCCCTCCACTTT
TRBJ2-6 TRBV19 . CASRILTGANVLTF TGTGCCAGTAGAATCTTAACGGGGGCCAACGTCCTGACTTTC
TRBJ1-2 TRBV6-5 . CASSYSTGPVGYTF TGTGCCAGCAGTTACTCTACGGGCCCCGTCGGCTACACCTTC
TRBJ1-1 TRBV7-6 . CASSPYQAGTEAFF TGTGCCAGCAGCCCTTACCAGGCCGGCACTGAAGCTTTCTTT
TRBJ2-3 TRBV2 . CASRKDRPSTDTQYF TGTGCCAGCAGGAAAGACAGGCCTAGCACAGATACGCAGTATTTT
TRBJ1-3 TRBV18 TRBD1 CASSRDSFSGNTIYF TGTGCCAGCTCACGGGACAGTTTCTCTGGAAACACCATATATTTT
TRBJ1-2 TRBV4-2 . CASSQEAGSSYGYTF TGTGCCAGCAGCCAAGAAGCGGGTTCTAGCTATGGCTACACCTTC
TRBJ1-1 TRBV6-1 . CASSLQGRSTEAFF TGTGCCAGCAGTTTGCAGGGGAGGAGCACTGAAGCTTTCTTT
TRBJ2-7 TRBV29-1 . CSVGAGGSEQYF TGCAGCGTTGGGGCAGGAGGCAGCGAGCAGTACTTC
TRBJ1-5 TRBV2 . CASSVISPNQPQHF TGTGCCAGCAGTGTAATAAGCCCGAATCAGCCCCAGCATTTT
TRBJ1-2 TRBV28 TRBD1 CASSLSPAGTGYGYTF TGTGCCAGCAGTTTATCCCCGGCCGGGACAGGCTATGGCTACACCTTC
TRBJ2-3 TRBV7-9 . CASSLGGTPNTDTQYF TGTGCCAGCAGCTTAGGCGGGACTCCTAACACAGATACGCAGTATTTT
TRBJ2-2 TRBV7-2 TRBD2 CASSLASAGGGTGELFF TGTGCCAGCAGCTTAGCTTCCGCGGGGGGAGGCACCGGGGAGCTGTTTTTT